Presented here are 20 T cell receptor beta chains from one specimen sequenced in a study of cytomegalovirus exposure and HLA in healthy donors. PCR employed 60 Vbeta and 13 Jbeta primers. Sequenced by immunoSEQ multiplex PCR; TCRdb stores in-frame clones only, minus some. The sample holds fewer than 250,000 clones, almost 80% seen once. The sequencing sample was made of PBMCs. All receptors come from a male donor in good health and CMV-seronegative.

Points on this clone: Distinct nucleotide sequences in the sample also encode this CDR3. The chain couples TRBV10-3 to TRBJ2-5; 11 nucleotides align to TRBD2. Germline V gene lookup returns CDR1 ENHRY and CDR2 SYGVKD. This CDR3 has 15 amino acids. V shed 6 bases, J shed 8 bases, and the junction held 11 bases outside the gene matches. Here the CDR3 DNA reads TGTGCCATCAGCCGACTAGCGGGGACGGAGGAAACCCAGTACTTC. This sequence encodes CAISRLAGTEETQYF.

V usage is TRBV9 and J usage is TRBJ2-7, with D maybe TRBD1 (6 bases). The V end lost 3 bases, the J end lost 5 bases, and 12 bases lay between the germline ends. The CDR3 consists of 13 residues. CDR1 is SGDLS, CDR2 YYNGEE, per germline. CDR3: CASSGPRGDEQYF. The CDR3 bases are TGTGCCAGCAGCGGCCCCAGGGGCGACGAGCAGTACTTC.

This chain links TRBV10-3 with TRBJ2-5; 8 nucleotides align to TRBD2. CDR1 ENHRY and CDR2 SYGVKD come from the germline V gene. The CDR3 runs 15 residues. V dropped 6 bases and J dropped 1; count of bases not matched to a gene: 7. This chain's CDR3 is CAIRGSGGIQETQYF. The CDR3 bases are TGTGCCATCAGAGGCAGCGGGGGAATCCAAGAGACCCAGTACTTC.

In its sample, this clone was seen a few times. The V call is TRBV4-3, the J call TRBJ2-3, with a tentative D call TRBD2 (6 bases). CDR3 length: 15 residues. The germline CDR1 and CDR2 sequences are LGHNA and YSLEER. Trimming cost V 0 bases and J 4 bases, with 11 bases left between them. This chain's CDR3 is CASSQDAGRADTQYF. As DNA, the CDR3 is TGCGCCAGCAGCCAAGATGCGGGAAGGGCAGATACGCAGTATTTT.

This chain links TRBV25-1 with TRBJ2-5; 7 bases are shared with TRBD1. Trimming removed 3 bases from V and 5 bases from J; junction bases left unmatched: 15. CDR3 size: 17 residues. Looked up from germline, CDR1 is MGHDK and CDR2 is SYGVNS. The CDR3 region is CASSDTKHRGLRETQYF. DNA for the CDR3: TGTGCCAGCAGTGACACAAAGCACAGGGGCCTTCGGGAGACCCAGTACTTC.

The chain is built from TRBV28 and TRBJ1-1; D is undetermined. The CDR3 consists of 13 residues. The V end was cut by 7 bases, the J end by 12 bases, with 21 bases between. The germline CDR1 and CDR2 sequences are MDHEN and SYDVKM. In nucleotides, the CDR3 is TGTGCCAGCACCGATATGGTCCTTGCGGGAACTTTCTTT. This encodes CASTDMVLAGTFF.

This clone was counted a single time. This chain's CDR3 is CASSFGLAGGTSTDTQYF. The CDR3 DNA reads TGCGCCAGCAGCTTTGGACTAGCGGGGGGGACTAGCACAGATACGCAGTATTTT. The chain employs TRBV5-1 and TRBJ2-3; TRBD2 matches at 15 bases. Germline V lookup: CDR1 SGHRS, CDR2 YFSETQ. V trimming: 2 bases; J trimming: 0 bases; junction bases outside the gene matches: 4. This CDR3 is 18 amino acids long.

J is TRBJ2-7 and V is TRBV29-1; 15 nucleotides agree with TRBD2. Germline V gives CDR1 SQVTM, CDR2 ANQGSEA. The V gene end was trimmed by 3 bases and the J gene end by 2 bases; junction bases not matched to a gene: 5. This CDR3 has 16 residues. CDR3: CSVDGTSGRSPYEQYF. The CDR3 nucleotides are TGCAGCGTTGACGGGACTAGCGGGAGGAGTCCCTACGAGCAGTACTTC.

V and J are TRBV5-1 and TRBJ2-7, with 8 bases that match TRBD1. Germline loops: CDR1 SGHRS, CDR2 YFSETQ. The CDR3 runs 17 residues. V trimming: 3 bases; J trimming: 2 bases; junction bases outside the gene matches: 13. CDR3 residues: CASSSWGATGAPYEQYF. DNA for the CDR3: TGCGCCAGCAGCTCCTGGGGGGCGACAGGGGCCCCCTACGAGCAGTACTTC.

This rearrangement joins TRBV18 to TRBJ1-5; D uncertain. V dropped 3 bases and J dropped 5 bases, with 8 bases sitting between them. In germline, CDR1 is KGHSH, CDR2 LQKENI. The CDR3 loop spans 13 amino acids. CDR3 nucleotides: TGTGCCAGCTCACCGGTTGAGGATCAGCCCCAGCATTTT. As protein: CASSPVEDQPQHF.

The rearrangement links TRBV4-3 to TRBJ2-3; 16 bases are a match to TRBD2. This CDR3 has 21 amino acids. The V gene's germline CDR1 is LGHNA and CDR2 YSLEER. Trimming took 4 bases from V and 0 from J; bases not matched to a gene: 13. The CDR3 is CASSPRMGLAGGPRSTDTQYF. The DNA of the CDR3 is TGCGCCAGCAGCCCTCGAATGGGACTAGCGGGGGGGCCGCGAAGCACAGATACGCAGTATTTT.

The gene calls are TRBV19 and TRBJ1-3; 7 bases agree with TRBD1. The CDR3 has 16 residues. The V and J ends lost 4 bases and 1 base, in that order; junction bases with no gene match: 7. Germline V gene sequence: CDR1 LNHDA, CDR2 SQIVND (reference sequence). In nucleotides, the CDR3 is TGTGCCAGTAGTAGCACAGGGGTCTCATCTGGAAACACCATATATTTT. Amino acids: CASSSTGVSSGNTIYF. The full variable domain, with the rest looked up from reference TRBV19 and TRBJ1-3, is DGGITQSPKYLFRKEGQNVTLSCEQNLNHDAMYWYRQDPGQGLRLIYYSQIVNDFQKGDIAEGYSVSREKKESFPLTVTSAQKNPTAFYLCASSSTGVSSGNTIYFGEGSWLTVV.

The chain carries TRBV6-6 and TRBJ2-3; a weak D match, TRBD2 (5 bases). The ends were cut back, 5 bases at V and 1 base at J, with 13 bases in the middle. The CDR3 runs to 15 residues. CDR1 and CDR2 (germline): MNHNY, SVGAGI (reference sequence). In DNA form, the CDR3 reads TGTGCCAGCAGTGATCCGGGGTCTGGCACAGATACGCAGTATTTT. It encodes CASSDPGSGTDTQYF.

The chain carries TRBV5-1 and TRBJ2-2; unclear D gene. V was cut by 0 bases and J by 0 bases, with 9 bases left in between. Germline assignment: CDR1 SGHRS and CDR2 YFSETQ. The CDR3 length is 16 residues. CDR3 coding DNA: TGCGCCAGCAGCTTGGGGATAGCAGCGAACACCGGGGAGCTGTTTTTT. Its protein product is CASSLGIAANTGELFF.

This clone turned up a few times. V gene TRBV19 combines with J gene TRBJ1-1; 7 bases map to TRBD1. This CDR3 comprises 13 residues. The germline V gene has CDR1 LNHDA and CDR2 SQIVND (reference sequence). V lost 3 bases, J lost 4 bases, and 2 bases stayed unmatched. The CDR3 sequence: CASSIEGATEAFF. Here the CDR3 DNA reads TGTGCCAGTAGTATTGAGGGGGCCACTGAAGCTTTCTTT.

The V gene is TRBV5-4, the J gene TRBJ1-4; the match to TRBD1 covers 9 bases. The CDR3 is 16 amino acids. Germline values: CDR1 SGHNT, CDR2 YYREEE (reference sequence). V was clipped by 4 bases and J by 6 bases; unmatched bases: 10. The CDR3 loop is CASSGGGTGSDEKLFF. As DNA, the CDR3 is TGTGCCAGCAGCGGTGGGGGGACAGGGAGCGATGAAAAACTGTTTTTT.

The genes are TRBV7-2 and TRBJ2-2, with 9 bases fitting TRBD2. The CDR3 extends over 16 amino acids. From germline, CDR1 is SGHTA and CDR2 FQGNSA. Trimming cost V 8 bases and J 7 bases; bases outside gene matches: 14. CDR3 sequence: CASERLAGGPVGELFF. In nucleotides, the CDR3 is TGTGCCAGCGAGCGTCTGGCGGGAGGGCCTGTCGGGGAGCTGTTTTTT. Using reference TRBV7-2 and TRBJ2-2 for the parts outside the CDR3, the full variable domain is GAGVSQSPSNKVTEKGKDVELRCDPISGHTALYWYRQSLGQGLEFLIYFQGNSAPDKSGLPSDRFSAERTGGSVSTLTIQRTQQEDSAVYLCASERLAGGPVGELFFGEGSRLTVL.

This chain joins TRBV5-1 and TRBJ2-5, with D possibly matching TRBD2 (7 bases). The V end was cut by 4 bases, the J end by 1 base, with 23 bases between. The CDR3 extends over 18 amino acids. The germline gives CDR1 SGHRS, CDR2 YFSETQ. The CDR3 DNA follows: TGCGCCAGCAGCCCCGCGGGAAGACGGGGGGCCCCCCAAGAGACCCAGTACTTC. It translates to CASSPAGRRGAPQETQYF.

The V call is TRBV19, the J call TRBJ1-1; D unclear. Germline CDR1 is LNHDA and CDR2 is SQIVND (reference sequence). V lost 5 bases and J 3 bases, leaving 10 bases between the germline ends. This CDR3 region has 13 residues. Here the CDR3 reads CASSADGDTEAFF. The CDR3 region has the DNA TGTGCCAGTAGTGCCGACGGAGACACTGAAGCTTTCTTT.

J is TRBJ1-1 and V is TRBV7-9, with D perhaps matching TRBD1 (6 bases). The V end was cut by 5 bases, the J end by 0 bases, with 10 bases between. This CDR3 has 14 residues. Per the germline V gene, CDR1 is SEHNR and CDR2 is FQNEAQ (reference sequence). CDR3 residues: CASSPTGMNTEAFF. In DNA, the CDR3 is TGTGCCAGCAGCCCCACAGGGATGAACACTGAAGCTTTCTTT.